This T cell receptor (beta chain) stems from a study of beta chain features in type 1 diabetes. Whole-study context: Age, gender and cell yields were alike across patients and healthy donors. The number of sorted cells examined across all samples was some 99,000,000. Study-wide points: Insertion counts at VDJ junctions were lower in type 1 diabetes patients, who also showed more deletions there. A moderate, significant TCRB CDR3 shortening appeared in type 1 diabetes across four CD4+ subsets.

This clone has a count of ten or more. Its antigen is undetermined. The authors sorted CD4+ naive, central memory, regulatory and stem cell-like memory cells via CD45RO/CCR7/CD25/CD127/CD95/CD27. The ends lost 6 bases at V and 2 bases at J; junction bases unmatched: 11. The germline CDR1 and CDR2 sequences are MDHEN and SYDVKM. The CDR3 extends over 16 amino acids. cDNA synthesis used the whole RNA isolate, giving expressed TCRB sequences. Some clones are missing from TCRdb's copy, which holds only in-frame ones; the method was immunoSEQ multiplex PCR. The sample includes a few hundred thousand clones, around a tenth of them seen just once.

The sequence was collected from a young man with type 1 diabetes. The chain is built from TRBV28 and TRBJ2-3, with TRBD1 matching over 7 bases. Input material: central memory CD4+ T cells from blood. The CDR3 DNA reads TGTGCCAGCAGCCCACAGGGGTCCCATACCACAGATACGCAGTATTTT. This gives the protein CASSPQGSHTTDTQYF.